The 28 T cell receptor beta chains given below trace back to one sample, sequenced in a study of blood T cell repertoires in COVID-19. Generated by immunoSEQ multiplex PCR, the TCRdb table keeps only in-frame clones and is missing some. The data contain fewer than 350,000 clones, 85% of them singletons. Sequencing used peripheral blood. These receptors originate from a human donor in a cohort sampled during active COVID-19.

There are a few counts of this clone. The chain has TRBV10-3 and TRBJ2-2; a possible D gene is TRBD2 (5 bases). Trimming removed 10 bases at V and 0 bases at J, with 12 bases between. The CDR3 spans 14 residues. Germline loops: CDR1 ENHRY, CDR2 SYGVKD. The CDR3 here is CANSGNANTGELFF. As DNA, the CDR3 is TGTGCCAACTCCGGGAACGCGAACACCGGGGAGCTGTTTTTT.

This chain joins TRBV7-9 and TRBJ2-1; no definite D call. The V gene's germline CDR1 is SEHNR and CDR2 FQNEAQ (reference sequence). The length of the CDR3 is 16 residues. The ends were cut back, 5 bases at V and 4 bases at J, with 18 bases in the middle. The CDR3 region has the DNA TGTGCCAGCAGCACACGACAAGGTCCCCCGTACAATGAGCAGTTCTTC. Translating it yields CASSTRQGPPYNEQFF.

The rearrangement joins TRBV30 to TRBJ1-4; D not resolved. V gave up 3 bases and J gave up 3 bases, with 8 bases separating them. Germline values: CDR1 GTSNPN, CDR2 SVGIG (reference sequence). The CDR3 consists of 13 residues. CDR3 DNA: TGTGCCTGGAGGGTAGTACCTAATGAAAAACTGTTTTTT. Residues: CAWRVVPNEKLFF.

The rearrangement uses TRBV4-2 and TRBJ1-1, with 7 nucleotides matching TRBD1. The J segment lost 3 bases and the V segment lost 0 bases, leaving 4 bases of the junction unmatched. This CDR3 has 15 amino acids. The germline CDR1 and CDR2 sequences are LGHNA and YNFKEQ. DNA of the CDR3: TGTGCCAGCAGCCAAGATAGGCAGGGGGACACTGAAGCTTTCTTT. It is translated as CASSQDRQGDTEAFF.

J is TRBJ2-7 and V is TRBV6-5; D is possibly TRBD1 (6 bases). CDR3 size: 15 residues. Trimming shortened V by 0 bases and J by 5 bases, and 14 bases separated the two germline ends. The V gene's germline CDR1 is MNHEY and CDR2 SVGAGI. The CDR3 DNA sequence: TGTGCCAGCAGTTACTCGAAACCAGGGGCAAACGAGCAGTACTTC. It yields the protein CASSYSKPGANEQYF.

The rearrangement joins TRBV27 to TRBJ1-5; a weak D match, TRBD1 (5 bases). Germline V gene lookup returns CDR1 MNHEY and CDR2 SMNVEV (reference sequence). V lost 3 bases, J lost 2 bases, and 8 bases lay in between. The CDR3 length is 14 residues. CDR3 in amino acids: CASSFVGGNQPQHF. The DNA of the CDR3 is TGTGCCAGCAGTTTTGTAGGGGGCAATCAGCCCCAGCATTTT.

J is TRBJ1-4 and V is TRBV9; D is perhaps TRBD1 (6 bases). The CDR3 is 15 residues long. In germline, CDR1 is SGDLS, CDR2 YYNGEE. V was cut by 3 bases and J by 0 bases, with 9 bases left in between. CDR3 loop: CASSGTEATNEKLFF. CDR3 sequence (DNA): TGTGCCAGCAGCGGGACAGAAGCAACTAATGAAAAACTGTTTTTT.

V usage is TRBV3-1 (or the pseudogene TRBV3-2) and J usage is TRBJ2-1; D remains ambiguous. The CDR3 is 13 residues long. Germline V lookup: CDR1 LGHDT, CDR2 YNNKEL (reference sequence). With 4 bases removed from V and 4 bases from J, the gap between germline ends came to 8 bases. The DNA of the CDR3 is TGTGCCAGCAGCCCTAGTTGGTACAATGAGCAGTTCTTC. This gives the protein CASSPSWYNEQFF.

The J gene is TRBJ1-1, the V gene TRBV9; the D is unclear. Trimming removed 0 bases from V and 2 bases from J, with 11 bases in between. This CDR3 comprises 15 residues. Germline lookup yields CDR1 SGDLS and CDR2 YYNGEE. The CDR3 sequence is CASSVGWSGNTEAFF. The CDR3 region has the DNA TGTGCCAGCAGCGTAGGATGGAGCGGCAACACTGAAGCTTTCTTT.

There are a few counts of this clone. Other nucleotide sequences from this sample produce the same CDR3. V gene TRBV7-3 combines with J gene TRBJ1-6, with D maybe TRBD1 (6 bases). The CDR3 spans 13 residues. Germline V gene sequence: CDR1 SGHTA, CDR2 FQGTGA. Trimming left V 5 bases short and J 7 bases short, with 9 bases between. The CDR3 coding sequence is TGTGCCAGCAGCCCCGGACAGAATTCACCCCTCCACTTT. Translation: CASSPGQNSPLHF.

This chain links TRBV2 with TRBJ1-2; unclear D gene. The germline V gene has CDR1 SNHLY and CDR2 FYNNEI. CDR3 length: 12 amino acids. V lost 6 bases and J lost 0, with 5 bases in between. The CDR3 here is CASSLANYGYTF. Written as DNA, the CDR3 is TGTGCCAGCAGCTTAGCTAACTATGGCTACACCTTC.

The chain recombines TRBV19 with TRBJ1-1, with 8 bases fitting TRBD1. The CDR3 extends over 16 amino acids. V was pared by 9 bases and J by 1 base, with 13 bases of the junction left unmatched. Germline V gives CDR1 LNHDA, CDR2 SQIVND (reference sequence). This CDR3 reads CASFNPRGPQNTEAFF. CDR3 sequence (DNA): TGTGCCAGCTTTAACCCCAGGGGGCCCCAGAACACTGAAGCTTTCTTT.

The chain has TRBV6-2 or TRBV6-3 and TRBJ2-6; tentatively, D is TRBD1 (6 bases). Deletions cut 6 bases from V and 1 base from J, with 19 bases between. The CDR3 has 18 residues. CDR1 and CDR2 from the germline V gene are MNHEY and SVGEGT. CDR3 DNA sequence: TGTGCCAGCAGCGACTCTCCAGGGGCTGGGTCTGGGGCCAACGTCCTGACTTTC. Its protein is CASSDSPGAGSGANVLTF.

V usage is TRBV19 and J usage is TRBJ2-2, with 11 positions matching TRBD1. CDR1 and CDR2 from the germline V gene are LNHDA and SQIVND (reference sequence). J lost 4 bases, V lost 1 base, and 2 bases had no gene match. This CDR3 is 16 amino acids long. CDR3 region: CASSIGGTGGTGELFF. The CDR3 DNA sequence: TGTGCCAGTAGTATAGGAGGGACAGGGGGCACCGGGGAGCTGTTTTTT. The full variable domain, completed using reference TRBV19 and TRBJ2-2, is DGGITQSPKYLFRKEGQNVTLSCEQNLNHDAMYWYRQDPGQGLRLIYYSQIVNDFQKGDIAEGYSVSREKKESFPLTVTSAQKNPTAFYLCASSIGGTGGTGELFFGEGSRLTVL.

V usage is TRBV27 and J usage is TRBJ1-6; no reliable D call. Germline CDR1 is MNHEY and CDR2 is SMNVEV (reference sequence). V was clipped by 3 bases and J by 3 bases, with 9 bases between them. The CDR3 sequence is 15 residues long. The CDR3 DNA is TGTGCCAGCAGTTTTCAGCGGAGCTATAATTCACCCCTCCACTTT. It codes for CASSFQRSYNSPLHF.

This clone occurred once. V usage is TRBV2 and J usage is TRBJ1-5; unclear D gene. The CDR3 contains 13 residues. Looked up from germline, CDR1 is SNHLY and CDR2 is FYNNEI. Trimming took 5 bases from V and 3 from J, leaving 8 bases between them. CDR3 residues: CASSPTSNQPQHF. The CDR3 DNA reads TGTGCCAGCAGTCCTACGTCCAATCAGCCCCAGCATTTT. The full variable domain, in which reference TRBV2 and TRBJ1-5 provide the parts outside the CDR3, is EPEVTQTPSHQVTQMGQEVILRCVPISNHLYFYWYRQILGQKVEFLVSFYNNEISEKSEIFDDQFSVERPDGSNFTLKIRSTKLEDSAMYFCASSPTSNQPQHFGDGTRLSIL.

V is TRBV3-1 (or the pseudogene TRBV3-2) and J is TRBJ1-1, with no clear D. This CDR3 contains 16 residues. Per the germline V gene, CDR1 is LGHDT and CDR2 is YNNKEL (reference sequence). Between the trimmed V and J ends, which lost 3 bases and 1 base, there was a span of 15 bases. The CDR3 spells CASSHPSKGGNTEAFF. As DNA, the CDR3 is TGTGCCAGCAGCCACCCCTCAAAGGGAGGGAACACTGAAGCTTTCTTT.

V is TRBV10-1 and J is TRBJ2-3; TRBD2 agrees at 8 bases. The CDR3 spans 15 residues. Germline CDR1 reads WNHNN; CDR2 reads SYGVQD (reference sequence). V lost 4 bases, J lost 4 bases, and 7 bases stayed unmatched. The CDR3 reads CASSARGGVADTQYF. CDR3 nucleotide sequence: TGCGCCAGCAGTGCCCGGGGGGGCGTAGCAGATACGCAGTATTTT.

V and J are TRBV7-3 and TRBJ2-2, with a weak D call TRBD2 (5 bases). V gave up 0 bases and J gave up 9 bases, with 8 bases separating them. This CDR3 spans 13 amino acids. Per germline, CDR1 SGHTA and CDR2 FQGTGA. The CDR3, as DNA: TGTGCCAGCAGCTTAACAGAGGGCTGGGAGCTGTTTTTT. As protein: CASSLTEGWELFF.

CDR3 DNA: TGTGCCTGGAGTCCACAGGTTTACGGGGAGCTGTTTTTT. Amino acid sequence: CAWSPQVYGELFF. The V call is TRBV30, the J call TRBJ2-2, with D tentatively TRBD1 (5 bases). The CDR3 has 13 residues. Germline CDR1 reads GTSNPN; CDR2 reads SVGIG (reference sequence). The ends were cut back, 2 bases at V and 7 bases at J, with 11 bases in the middle. The variable domain in full, with the rest retrieved from reference TRBV30 and TRBJ2-2, is SQTIHQWPATLVQPVGSPLSLECTVEGTSNPNLYWYRQAAGRGLQLLFYSVGIGQISSEVPQNLSASRPQDRQFILSSKKLLLSDSGFYLCAWSPQVYGELFFGEGSRLTVL.

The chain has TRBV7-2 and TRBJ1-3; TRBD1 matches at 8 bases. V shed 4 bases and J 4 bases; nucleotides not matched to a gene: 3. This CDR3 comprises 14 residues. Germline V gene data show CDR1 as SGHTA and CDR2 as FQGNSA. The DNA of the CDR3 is TGTGCCAGCAGCTCTCGGACAGGGGGAAACACCATATATTTT. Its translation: CASSSRTGGNTIYF.

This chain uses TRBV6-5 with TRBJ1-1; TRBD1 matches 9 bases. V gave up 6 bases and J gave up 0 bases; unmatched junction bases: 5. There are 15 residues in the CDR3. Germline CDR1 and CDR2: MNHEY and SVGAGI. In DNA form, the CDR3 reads TGTGCCAGCAGGGGACAGGGTGGGATGAACACTGAAGCTTTCTTT. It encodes CASRGQGGMNTEAFF.

The chain's CDR3 is CASGTMNTEAFF. CDR3 nucleotides: TGTGCCAGCGGGACTATGAACACTGAAGCTTTCTTT. The J gene is TRBJ1-1, the V gene TRBV7-9, with a weak D call TRBD1 (5 bases). The CDR3 loop spans 12 amino acids. Germline V gene lookup returns CDR1 SEHNR and CDR2 FQNEAQ (reference sequence). Trimming removed 8 bases from V and 0 bases from J, with 7 bases in between. The whole variable domain, remainder taken from reference TRBV7-9 and TRBJ1-1, is DTGVSQNPRHKITKRGQNVTFRCDPISEHNRLYWYRQTLGQGPEFLTYFQNEAQLEKSRLLSDRFSAERPKGSFSTLEIQRTEQGDSAMYLCASGTMNTEAFFGQGTRLTVV.

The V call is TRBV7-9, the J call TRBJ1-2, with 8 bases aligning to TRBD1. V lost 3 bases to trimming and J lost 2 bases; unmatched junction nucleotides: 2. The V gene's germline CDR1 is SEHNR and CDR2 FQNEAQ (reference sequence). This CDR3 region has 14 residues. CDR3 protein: CASSFQGANYGYTF. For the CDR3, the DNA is TGTGCCAGCAGCTTCCAGGGGGCAAACTATGGCTACACCTTC.

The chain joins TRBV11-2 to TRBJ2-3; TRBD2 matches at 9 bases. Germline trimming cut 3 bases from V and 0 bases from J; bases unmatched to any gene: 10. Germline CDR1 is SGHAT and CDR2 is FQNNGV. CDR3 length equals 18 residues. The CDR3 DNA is TGTGCCAGCAGCTTGGGGCAGCGGGGGGCCCCGAGCACAGATACGCAGTATTTT. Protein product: CASSLGQRGAPSTDTQYF.

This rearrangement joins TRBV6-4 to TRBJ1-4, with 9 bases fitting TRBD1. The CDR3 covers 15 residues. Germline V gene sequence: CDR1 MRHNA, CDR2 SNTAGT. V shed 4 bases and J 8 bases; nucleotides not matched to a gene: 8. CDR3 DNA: TGTGCCAGCAGTGCCGCCGGGACAGGGCGGGAAAAACTGTTTTTT. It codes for CASSAAGTGREKLFF.

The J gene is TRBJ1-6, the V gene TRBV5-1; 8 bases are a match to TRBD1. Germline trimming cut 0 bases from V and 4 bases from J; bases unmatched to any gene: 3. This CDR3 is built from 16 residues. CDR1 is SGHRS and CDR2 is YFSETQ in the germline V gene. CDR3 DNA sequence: TGCGCCAGCAGCTTGGGGGGGACAGGATATAATTCACCCCTCCACTTT. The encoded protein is CASSLGGTGYNSPLHF.

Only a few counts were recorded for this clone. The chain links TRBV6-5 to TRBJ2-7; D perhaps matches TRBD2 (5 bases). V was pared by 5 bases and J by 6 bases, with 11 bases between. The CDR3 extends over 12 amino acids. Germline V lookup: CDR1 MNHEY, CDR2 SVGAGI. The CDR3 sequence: CASSLGLREQYF. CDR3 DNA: TGTGCCAGCAGTCTAGGACTCCGCGAGCAGTACTTC.